The rows below give T cell receptor beta chains drawn from one sample of a study of T cells after yellow fever vaccination. MiXCR, applied by TCRdb to the 5' RACE reads, yields one record per CDR3 protein. The data show fewer than 1,500 distinct CDR3 sequences, 56% seen once. The sample in question was PBMCs, either bulk or a sorted T-cell subset (CD4+, CD8+, memory, or dextramer-sorted; not recorded which), obtained on the day of the yellow fever booster vaccination. The source of these receptors is a man aged 18 to 29 who received the YFV17D yellow fever vaccine. The CDR3 runs from the conserved cysteine through the conserved F or W. Each record gives: D gene, clone size, V gene, CDR3 length, J gene, CDR3 DNA, CDR3 protein. A D gene is named only where the DNA matches it firmly. Size is omitted from some rows. Given values are once, few, many or a class for expanded clones.

D gene: -
clone size: medium-sized
V gene: TRBV5-1
CDR3 length: 15
J gene: TRBJ2-7
CDR3 DNA: TGCGCCAGCAGCTTGGTTTGGGGACCAGCATACGAGCAGTACTTC
CDR3 protein: CASSLVWGPAYEQYF

D gene: TRBD1
clone size: medium-sized
V gene: TRBV7-2
CDR3 length: 14
J gene: TRBJ1-1
CDR3 DNA: TGTGCCAGCAGCCCGTCAGGGGGGGACACTGAAGCTTTCTTT
CDR3 protein: CASSPSGGDTEAFF

D gene: TRBD1
clone size: many
V gene: TRBV4-1
CDR3 length: 18
J gene: TRBJ1-6
CDR3 DNA: TGCGCCAGCAGCCTTATACCCCGGGACAGGGGATTCCATTCACCCCTCCACTTT
CDR3 protein: CASSLIPRDRGFHSPLHF

D gene: -
clone size: -
V gene: TRBV5-4
CDR3 length: 13
J gene: TRBJ1-4
CDR3 DNA: TGTGCCAGCAGCAGCTGGGACTCCAAGGCGCTGTTTTTT
CDR3 protein: CASSSWDSKALFF

D gene: -
clone size: -
V gene: TRBV7-2
CDR3 length: 13
J gene: TRBJ2-7
CDR3 DNA: TGTGCCAGCAGCTTAGAGACCCCCTCCGAGCAGTACTTC
CDR3 protein: CASSLETPSEQYF

D gene: TRBD1
clone size: large
V gene: TRBV10-2
CDR3 length: 13
J gene: TRBJ2-7
CDR3 DNA: TGCGCCAGCATGACAGGGCACTCCTACGAGCAGTACTTC
CDR3 protein: CASMTGHSYEQYF

D gene: -
clone size: -
V gene: TRBV7-9
CDR3 length: 15
J gene: TRBJ2-6
CDR3 DNA: TGTGCCAGCAGCTTAGATGAGGCTGGGGCCAACGTCCTGACTTTC
CDR3 protein: CASSLDEAGANVLTF

D gene: TRBD1
clone size: medium-sized
V gene: TRBV28
CDR3 length: 15
J gene: TRBJ1-4
CDR3 DNA: TGTGCCAGCAGTTTTCGACAGGGGGCGGACGAAAAACTGTTTTTT
CDR3 protein: CASSFRQGADEKLFF

D gene: -
clone size: -
V gene: TRBV29-1
CDR3 length: 13
J gene: TRBJ2-7
CDR3 DNA: TGCAGCGTATATACAGGGTCATCCTACGAGCAGTACTTC
CDR3 protein: CSVYTGSSYEQYF

D gene: -
clone size: hyperexpanded
V gene: TRBV12-3/TRBV12-4
CDR3 length: 13
J gene: TRBJ2-7
CDR3 DNA: TGTGCCAGCAGTTTTTGGACACCCTACGAGCAGTACTTC
CDR3 protein: CASSFWTPYEQYF